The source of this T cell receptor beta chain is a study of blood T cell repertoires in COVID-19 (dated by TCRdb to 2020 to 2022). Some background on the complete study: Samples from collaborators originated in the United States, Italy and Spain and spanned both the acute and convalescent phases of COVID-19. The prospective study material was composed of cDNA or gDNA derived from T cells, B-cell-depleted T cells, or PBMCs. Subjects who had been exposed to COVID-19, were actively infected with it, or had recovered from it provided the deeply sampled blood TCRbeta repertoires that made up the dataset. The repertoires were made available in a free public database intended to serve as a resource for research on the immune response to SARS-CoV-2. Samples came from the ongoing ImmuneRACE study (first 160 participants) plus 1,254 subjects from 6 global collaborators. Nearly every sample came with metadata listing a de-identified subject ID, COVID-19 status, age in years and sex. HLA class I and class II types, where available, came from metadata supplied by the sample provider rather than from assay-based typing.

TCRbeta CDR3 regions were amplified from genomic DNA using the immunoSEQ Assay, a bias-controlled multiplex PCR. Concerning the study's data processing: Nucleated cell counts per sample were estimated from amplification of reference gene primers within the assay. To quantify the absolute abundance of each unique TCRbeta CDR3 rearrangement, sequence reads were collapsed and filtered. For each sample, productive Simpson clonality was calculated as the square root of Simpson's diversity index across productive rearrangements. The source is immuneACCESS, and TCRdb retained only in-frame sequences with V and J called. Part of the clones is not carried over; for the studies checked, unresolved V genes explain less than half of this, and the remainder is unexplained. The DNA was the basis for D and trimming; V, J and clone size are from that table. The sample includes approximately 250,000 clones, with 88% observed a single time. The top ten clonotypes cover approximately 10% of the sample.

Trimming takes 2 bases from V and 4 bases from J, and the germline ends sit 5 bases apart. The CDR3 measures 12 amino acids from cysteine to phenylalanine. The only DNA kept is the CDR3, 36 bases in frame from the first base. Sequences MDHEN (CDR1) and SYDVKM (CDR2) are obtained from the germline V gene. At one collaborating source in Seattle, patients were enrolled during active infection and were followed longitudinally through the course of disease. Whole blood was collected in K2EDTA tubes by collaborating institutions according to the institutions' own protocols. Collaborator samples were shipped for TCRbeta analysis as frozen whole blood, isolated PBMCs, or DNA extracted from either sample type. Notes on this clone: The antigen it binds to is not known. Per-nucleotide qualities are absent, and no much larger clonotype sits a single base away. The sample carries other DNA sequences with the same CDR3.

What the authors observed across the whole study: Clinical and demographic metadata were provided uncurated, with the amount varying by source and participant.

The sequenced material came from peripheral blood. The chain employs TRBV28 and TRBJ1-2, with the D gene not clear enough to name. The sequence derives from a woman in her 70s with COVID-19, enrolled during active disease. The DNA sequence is TGTGCCAGCAGTTTAAGCCGCTATGGCTACACCTTC. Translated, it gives CASSLSRYGYTF.